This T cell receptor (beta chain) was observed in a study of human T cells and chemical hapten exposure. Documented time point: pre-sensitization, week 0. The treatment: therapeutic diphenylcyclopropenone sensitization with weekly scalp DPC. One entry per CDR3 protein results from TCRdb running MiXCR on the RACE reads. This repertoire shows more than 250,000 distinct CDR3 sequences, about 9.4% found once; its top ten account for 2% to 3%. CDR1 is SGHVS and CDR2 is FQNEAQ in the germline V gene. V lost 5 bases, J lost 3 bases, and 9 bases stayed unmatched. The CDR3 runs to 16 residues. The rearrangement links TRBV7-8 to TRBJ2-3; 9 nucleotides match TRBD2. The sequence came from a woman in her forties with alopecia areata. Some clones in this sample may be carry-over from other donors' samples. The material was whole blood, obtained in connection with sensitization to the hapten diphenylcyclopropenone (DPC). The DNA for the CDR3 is TGTGCCAGCAGCACCAATATAGCGGGAGCAACAGATACGCAGTATTTT. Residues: CASSTNIAGATDTQYF. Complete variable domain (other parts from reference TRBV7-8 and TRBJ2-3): GAGVSQSPRYKVAKRGQDVALRCDPISGHVSLFWYQQALGQGPEFLTYFQNEAQLDKSGLPSDRFFAERPEGSVSTLKIQRTQQEDSAVYLCASSTNIAGATDTQYFGPGTRLTVL.